This T cell receptor (beta chain) is from a study of shared clonotypes between healthy human individuals. Study at large: Plates per donor: three CD4 naive, three CD4 memory, two CD8 naive, one CD8 memory. General study results and limits: Naive subsets generally exceeded memory subsets in estimated richness.

CD45RO-negative cells were positively selected for CCR7, leaving out terminally differentiated effector memory CD45RA+ cells. The donors, all of them Caucasian adults, lived in Nashville, Tennessee. Remarks on this clone: Its cognate antigen is unknown.

Germline V lookup: CDR1 SQVTM, CDR2 ANQGSEA. The junction had 7 bases not matched to a gene; V was cut back by 1 base and J by 8 bases. There are 15 residues in the CDR3. The data were produced by immunoSEQ multiplex PCR, yet TCRdb's version contains in-frame clones alone and is incomplete. The table lists hundreds of thousands of clones, 95% to 98% of them singletons. Source material: naive CD8+ T cells sorted from blood. This chain connects TRBV29-1 to TRBJ2-3, with 12 bases aligning to TRBD2. This clonotype was obtained from a man younger than 45 in good health. The CDR3 DNA sequence: TGCAGCGTTGAAGGGACTAGCGGGATATCGGGTACGCAGTATTTT. As protein: CSVEGTSGISGTQYF.